This is a list of T cell receptor beta chains from one sample in a study of early stage breast cancer tumors. Repertoires were generated with immunoSEQ multiplex PCR, while TCRdb's copy carries only in-frame clones and drops some. The table has some 28,000 clones, 80% seen once. Source material: blood. The source of these receptors is a person aged 55 to 69 with breast cancer. Both conserved end residues are part of each CDR3. The D gene is left open where the match is weak. Clone size, where shown, is once, few, many, or a class for clones that have expanded.

-,TRBV7-2,-,TRBJ2-7,TGTGCCAGCAGCTTAGCGCCAAGGAGCTCCTACGAGCAGTACTTC,CASSLAPRSSYEQYF
-,TRBV27,-,TRBJ1-1,TGTGCCAGCGGCCAGTTTGCTGAAGCTTTCTTT,CASGQFAEAFF
few,TRBV28,TRBD2,TRBJ2-2,TGTGCCAGCAGTTCGACTAGCGGGACGAACACCGGGGAGCTGTTTTTT,CASSSTSGTNTGELFF
-,TRBV6-6,TRBD1,TRBJ1-5,TGTGCCAGCAGCTTGAACAGGGGGCACAGCAATCAGCCCCAGCATTTT,CASSLNRGHSNQPQHF
-,TRBV6-7,-,TRBJ2-7,TGTGCCAGCACTACATATGGCGGTGGAAGTATAAGCAACGAGCAGTACTTC,CASTTYGGGSISNEQYF
-,TRBV4-3,-,TRBJ2-1,TGCGCCAGCAGCCAAGAATTTCGAACCAGCTCCTACAATGAGCAGTTCTTC,CASSQEFRTSSYNEQFF
-,TRBV15,TRBD2,TRBJ2-7,TGTGCCACCAGCAGGACTAGCGGGGTCTACGAGCAGTACTTC,CATSRTSGVYEQYF
-,TRBV6-5,TRBD2,TRBJ2-7,TGTGCCAGCAACAGTCTGGGCGGGAGCTCCTACGAGCAGTACTTC,CASNSLGGSSYEQYF
-,TRBV6-6,-,TRBJ2-1,TGTGCCAGCAGTTTCCTCAGGGATGAGCAGTTCTTC,CASSFLRDEQFF
-,TRBV28,TRBD1,TRBJ2-5,TGTGCCAGTTTCCCGGGACAGGGGTATCAAGAGACCCAGTACTTC,CASFPGQGYQETQYF
-,TRBV11-3,-,TRBJ2-1,TGTGCCAGCAGCTTAGATAACGGGTGGAGGACTCAATTAGGGTACAATGAGCAGTTCTTC,CASSLDNGWRTQLGYNEQFF
-,TRBV19,TRBD1,TRBJ1-2,TGTGCCAGTAGTCCGGGACAGATTAACTATGGCTACACCTTC,CASSPGQINYGYTF
-,TRBV28,-,TRBJ1-2,TGTGCCAGCAGAAAACTAGGACTGGGCGGCTACACCTTC,CASRKLGLGGYTF
-,TRBV18,-,TRBJ2-7,TGTGCCAGCTCACCAATAGAGGGCTACTACTACGAGCAGTACTTC,CASSPIEGYYYEQYF
few,TRBV10-3,-,TRBJ2-5,TGTGCCATCAGTACCGGGGGTGGAGAGACCCAGTACTTC,CAISTGGGETQYF
-,TRBV15,-,TRBJ1-2,TGTGCCACCAGCAGGGACAGACCTAACTATGGCTACACCTTC,CATSRDRPNYGYTF
-,TRBV5-1,-,TRBJ2-1,TGCGCCAGCAGCTTGGAGGGTCAGGGTTGGGACAATGAGCAGTTCTTC,CASSLEGQGWDNEQFF
-,TRBV27,-,TRBJ2-1,TGTGCCAGCAGTTTATTGTCTCTCGTCAGGGTAAGGAATGAGCAGTTCTTC,CASSLLSLVRVRNEQFF
once,TRBV29-1,-,TRBJ2-2,TGCAGCGCGCCCCGCAGTGGAGGGACGAACACCGGGGAGCTGTTTTTT,CSAPRSGGTNTGELFF
-,TRBV9,-,TRBJ1-5,TGTGCCAGCAGCGACGGTGGTGTGGGCAATCAGCCCCAGCATTTT,CASSDGGVGNQPQHF
-,TRBV5-1,-,TRBJ2-3,TGCGCCAGCAGCGTTCGCGGCGGGAACACAGATACGCAGTATTTT,CASSVRGGNTDTQYF
-,TRBV18,TRBD2,TRBJ2-7,TGTGCCAGCTCACCCAATAGCGGGAGGGCCAATCAGGGCGAGCAGTACTTC,CASSPNSGRANQGEQYF
-,TRBV7-2,-,TRBJ1-2,TGTGCCAGCAGCTTAGAACGGAGCTATGGCTACACCTTC,CASSLERSYGYTF
-,TRBV6-5,TRBD1,TRBJ2-7,TGTGCCAGCAGGCTAGGCGGGACAGGGGCCGGCGAGCAGTACTTC,CASRLGGTGAGEQYF
-,TRBV29-1,-,TRBJ2-1,TGCAGCGTTGAAGCTGCAGGGGGGAGCTACAATGAGCAGTTCTTC,CSVEAAGGSYNEQFF
-,TRBV4-3,TRBD2,TRBJ2-1,TGCGCCAGCAGCCAAGATATCTTGGTAGCGGGCTACAATGAGCAGTTCTTC,CASSQDILVAGYNEQFF
-,TRBV4-3,TRBD1,TRBJ2-1,TGCGCCAGCAGCCAGATTGGACAGGGCTTTAGTGAGCAGTTCTTC,CASSQIGQGFSEQFF
-,TRBV18,TRBD1,TRBJ2-4,TGTGCCAGCTCACCAGAAAACAGGGGTGACATTCAGTACTTC,CASSPENRGDIQYF
once,TRBV19,-,TRBJ2-7,TGTGCCAGTAGTACCAGCGCCGTCTCCTACGAGCAGTACTTC,CASSTSAVSYEQYF
few,TRBV6-4,-,TRBJ1-5,TGTGCCAGCAGTGACCCCGTGGGAGACGCCAGCAATCAGCCCCAGCATTTT,CASSDPVGDASNQPQHF
-,TRBV2,-,TRBJ1-4,TGTGCCAGCAGTGATGCCTCCAGGGCTAATGAAAAACTGTTTTTT,CASSDASRANEKLFF
-,TRBV6-5,-,TRBJ2-1,TGTGCCAGCAGTGATCAGGGTTTGAATGAGCAGTTCTTC,CASSDQGLNEQFF
-,TRBV6-4,-,TRBJ2-3,TGTGCCAGCAGTGAGCACTGGAGGAGCACAGATACGCAGTATTTT,CASSEHWRSTDTQYF
-,TRBV12-2,-,TRBJ2-2,TGTGCAAGTCGCTTAGCGCCATTACTAGCGGGGAGGGTGAACACCGGGGAGCTGTTTTTT,CASRLAPLLAGRVNTGELFF
-,TRBV2,-,TRBJ2-7,TGTGCCAGCAGTGAGAGGGGGTACGAGCAGTACTTC,CASSERGYEQYF
-,TRBV30,TRBD2,TRBJ2-7,TGTGCCGGAGGGAGGGCTAGCTCCTACGAGCAGTACTTC,CAGGRASSYEQYF
-,TRBV5-4,-,TRBJ1-2,TGTGCCAGCCTAGGGAGGGGTGGTGGCTACACCTTC,CASLGRGGGYTF
-,TRBV7-2,-,TRBJ1-2,TGTGCCAGCAGCTTAGATTCGGGGGGCTTAAAACCCCCCACCTTC,CASSLDSGGLKPPTF